These 26 T cell receptor beta chains share one sample of origin, sequenced in a study of T cells in Graves' hyperthyroidism and ophthalmopathy. Researchers amplified the TCR beta CDR3 regions from RNA transcripts. HTBI primers were employed in a first-round RT-PCR of the TCR CDR3. Each CDR3 protein gets one entry after TCRdb re-called the multiplex PCR reads with MiXCR. The sample yields a few hundred thousand distinct CDR3 sequences, about 20% seen once. What was sequenced was blood. The receptors come from a man aged 25 to 45 with Graves' ophthalmopathy.

This clonotype was counted a few times. This chain uses TRBV30 with TRBJ1-1; TRBD1 matches 10 bases. The length of the CDR3 is 15 residues. Germline CDR1 GTSNPN, CDR2 SVGIG (reference sequence). V gave up 4 bases and J gave up 5 bases; unmatched junction bases: 10. CDR3 protein: CAWTLTGGGWTEAFF. The CDR3 nucleotides read TGTGCCTGGACCCTGACAGGGGGCGGTTGGACTGAAGCTTTCTTT.

This clonotype turned up a few times. Germline and junction disagree at one end, which may indicate a read error. The chain has TRBV9 and TRBJ2-7; 8 nucleotides align to TRBD1. The CDR3 extends over 15 amino acids. In germline, CDR1 is SGDLS, CDR2 YYNGEE. The CDR3 region is CANSPSLGQGYEQYF. The CDR3 DNA sequence: TGTGCCAACAGCCCGTCGCTTGGACAGGGCTACGAGCAGTACTTC.

This clonotype was seen more than once but under ten times. The chain carries TRBV20-1 and TRBJ2-5; 12 nucleotides match TRBD2. The germline V gene encodes CDR1 DFQATT and CDR2 SNEGSKA (reference sequence). V lost 2 bases, J lost 1 base, and 2 bases stayed unmatched. The CDR3 has 15 amino acids. The chain's CDR3 is CSARRLAGVQETQYF. The CDR3 nucleotides read TGCAGTGCTAGAAGACTAGCGGGGGTCCAAGAGACCCAGTACTTC.

This clonotype was detected only a few times. The chain carries TRBV27 and TRBJ1-1, with D maybe TRBD1 (5 bases). V was cut by 4 bases and J by 8 bases, with 14 bases left in between. CDR3 length: 13 residues. Germline CDR1 and CDR2: MNHEY and SMNVEV (reference sequence). CDR3 loop: CASSSGSDSEAFF. Written as DNA, the CDR3 is TGTGCCAGCAGTTCGGGCTCCGACAGCGAAGCTTTCTTT.

The chain joins TRBV19 to TRBJ1-5; possible D gene TRBD1, 6 bases. This CDR3 is 16 amino acids long. V lost 0 bases and J 6 bases, leaving 15 bases between the germline ends. Germline CDR1 and CDR2: LNHDA and SQIVND (reference sequence). The CDR3 loop is CASSIDHREVLQPQHF. The CDR3 DNA sequence: TGTGCCAGTAGTATAGATCACAGGGAGGTCCTTCAGCCCCAGCATTTT.

In its sample, this clonotype was seen a few times. The CDR3 is CASSPGWRSYEQYF. DNA of the CDR3: TGCGCCAGCAGCCCGGGATGGCGTTCCTACGAGCAGTACTTC. J is TRBJ2-7 and V is TRBV5-1; TRBD2 is a possible D gene (5 bases). V lost 4 bases to trimming and J lost 1 base, with 12 bases between them. Germline values: CDR1 SGHRS, CDR2 YFSETQ. The CDR3 has 14 amino acids. Variable domain in full (rest from reference TRBV5-1 and TRBJ2-7): KAGVTQTPRYLIKTRGQQVTLSCSPISGHRSVSWYQQTPGQGLQFLFEYFSETQRNKGNFPGRFSGRQFSNSRSEMNVSTLELGDSALYLCASSPGWRSYEQYFGPGTRLTVT.

In its sample, this clonotype was seen many times. The CDR3 here is CASSLVAGGGSGANVLTF. Written as DNA, the CDR3 is TGCGCCAGCAGCTTGGTGGCAGGGGGCGGCTCTGGGGCCAACGTCCTGACTTTC. The chain joins TRBV5-1 to TRBJ2-6; TRBD1 agrees at 8 bases. V shed 0 bases and J 0 bases; nucleotides not matched to a gene: 5. Germline V gives CDR1 SGHRS, CDR2 YFSETQ. The CDR3 is 18 amino acids.

This clonotype was picked up a small number of times. At one boundary the junction diverges from the germline segment, which might be a read error. The J gene is TRBJ2-1, the V gene TRBV5-6, with TRBD1 matching over 7 bases. CDR3 size: 14 residues. CDR1 is SGHDT and CDR2 is YYEEEE in the germline V gene. The CDR3 here is CASSPGTVYDEQFF. CDR3 DNA sequence: TGTGCCAGCAGCCCCGGGACAGTCTACGATGAGCAGTTCTTC.

This clonotype was detected a few times. The chain combines TRBV28 with TRBJ2-7; 7 nucleotides agree with TRBD1. The CDR3 totals 14 residues. V shed 5 bases, J shed 6 bases, and the junction held 10 bases outside the gene matches. Per germline, CDR1 MDHEN and CDR2 SYDVKM. The CDR3 region is CASSLPTGLSEQYF. Here the CDR3 DNA reads TGTGCCAGCAGTCTACCGACAGGGTTGAGCGAGCAGTACTTC. The whole variable domain, filled in from reference TRBV28 and TRBJ2-7, reads DVKVTQSSRYLVKRTGEKVFLECVQDMDHENMFWYRQDPGLGLRLIYFSYDVKMKEKGDIPEGYSVSREKKERFSLILESASTNQTSMYLCASSLPTGLSEQYFGPGTRLTVT.

The rearrangement joins TRBV6-2 or TRBV6-3 to TRBJ1-1, with no clear D. Trimming removed 6 bases at V and 1 base at J, with 6 bases between. CDR1 MNHEY and CDR2 SVGEGT come from the germline V gene. This CDR3 has 12 residues. The chain's CDR3 is CASRDGNTEAFF. CDR3 nucleotide sequence: TGTGCCAGCAGAGACGGGAACACTGAAGCTTTCTTT.

This clonotype came up many times. CDR3 coding DNA: TGTGCCAGCACAGAATCGACCGGCCTCCACGAGCAGTACTTC. It is translated as CASTESTGLHEQYF. The chain uses TRBV2 and TRBJ2-7, with D unclear. Germline CDR1 SNHLY, CDR2 FYNNEI. CDR3 size: 14 residues. V was shortened by 7 bases and J by 5 bases, with 18 bases between the two germline ends.

This sequence joins TRBV6-2 or TRBV6-3 and TRBJ2-7; D tentatively fits TRBD1 or TRBD2 (5 bases each). Germline V gene sequence: CDR1 MNHEY, CDR2 SVGEGT. Trimming stripped 2 bases from V and 6 bases from J, with 14 bases between. CDR3 size: 14 residues. CDR3 residues: CASSYRGSTFEQYF. CDR3 DNA: TGTGCCAGCAGTTACCGGGGCAGCACCTTCGAGCAGTACTTC.

This clonotype has just a few counts. This chain connects TRBV7-8 to TRBJ2-2; TRBD2 matches at 11 bases. CDR1 and CDR2 (germline): SGHVS, FQNEAQ. The trim removed 1 base at V and 2 bases at J, leaving 6 bases unmatched. The CDR3 sequence is 18 residues long. Here the CDR3 reads CASSLESGLAGNTGELFF. Written as DNA, the CDR3 is TGTGCCAGCAGCTTAGAATCCGGACTAGCGGGTAACACCGGGGAGCTGTTTTTT.

Turning to this clonotype: Relative to the germline gene, one junction end is altered; a read error may explain this. The chain is built from TRBV6-1 and TRBJ1-2, with TRBD1 as a possible D gene (6 bases). Germline lookup yields CDR1 MNHNS and CDR2 SASEGT. The CDR3 is made up of 15 amino acids. CDR3: CASSGSQGGNYGHTF. The CDR3 DNA is TGTGCCAGCAGTGGGTCACAAGGGGGAAACTATGGCCACACCTTC.

V and J are TRBV4-1 and TRBJ1-2; the match to TRBD1 covers 12 bases. The trim removed 4 bases at V and 4 bases at J, leaving 10 bases unmatched. CDR1 and CDR2 (germline): MGHRA, YSYEKL. This CDR3 contains 17 residues. CDR3 protein: CASSPTGTGGAFYGYTF. CDR3 sequence (DNA): TGCGCCAGCAGCCCAACCGGGACAGGGGGCGCGTTCTATGGCTACACCTTC.

This clonotype turned up a few times. The J gene is TRBJ2-1, the V gene TRBV20-1; a weak D match, TRBD2 (6 bases). CDR1 DFQATT and CDR2 SNEGSKA come from the germline V gene (reference sequence). This CDR3 has 14 residues. V was cut by 1 base and J by 4 bases, with 11 bases left in between. The CDR3 nucleotides read TGCAGTGCTAGAGCTGGCGGGACTTACAATGAGCAGTTCTTC. Translated, it gives CSARAGGTYNEQFF.

This chain links TRBV12-3 or TRBV12-4 with TRBJ2-1; the match to TRBD1 covers 10 bases. CDR3 length: 16 amino acids. V trimming: 3 bases; J trimming: 4 bases; junction bases outside the gene matches: 6. The DNA for the CDR3 is TGTGCCAGCAGTTTGCGGGACAGGGGATTATACAATGAGCAGTTCTTC. It encodes CASSLRDRGLYNEQFF.

The chain uses TRBV24-1 and TRBJ2-1; 8 bases match TRBD1. The CDR3 spans 16 residues. After removal of 3 bases from V and 3 bases from J, the junction contained 6 bases not matched to a gene. Germline CDR1 reads KGHDR; CDR2 reads SFDVKD. In DNA, the CDR3 is TGTGCCACCAGTGATCAGCAGGGGGCGAGCTACAATGAGCAGTTCTTC. This codes for CATSDQQGASYNEQFF.

The chain recombines TRBV2 with TRBJ2-3; 11 bases map to TRBD2. V dropped 6 bases and J dropped 9; count of bases not matched to a gene: 5. The CDR3 is 13 amino acids. CDR1 SNHLY and CDR2 FYNNEI come from the germline V gene. CDR3 bases: TGTGCCAGCAGGGAGACTAGCGGGACAACGCAGTATTTT. It yields the protein CASRETSGTTQYF.

The V call is TRBV7-3, the J call TRBJ2-1; 7 bases are a match to TRBD2. There are 15 residues in the CDR3. CDR1 is SGHTA, CDR2 FQGTGA, per germline. V trimming: 1 base; J trimming: 6 bases; junction bases outside the gene matches: 6. CDR3 sequence: CASSLRGDYTNEQFF. For the CDR3, the DNA is TGTGCCAGCAGCTTAAGAGGGGACTATACCAATGAGCAGTTCTTC.

The gene calls are TRBV19 and TRBJ1-5; TRBD1 is a possible D gene (6 bases). The CDR3 contains 15 residues. Between the trimmed V and J ends, which lost 4 bases and 0 bases, there was a span of 10 bases. CDR1 is LNHDA, CDR2 SQIVND, per germline (reference sequence). This CDR3 is CASSRGGLSNQPQHF. The CDR3, as DNA: TGTGCCAGTAGTAGGGGGGGCCTTAGCAATCAGCCCCAGCATTTT.

On this clonotype itself: A much bigger clone sits one base away, suggesting this may be a read error. The chain couples TRBV20-1 to TRBJ2-3; 9 nucleotides line up with TRBD2. The CDR3 consists of 17 residues. Germline V lookup: CDR1 DFQATT, CDR2 SNEGSKA (reference sequence). As DNA, the CDR3 is TGCAGTACTAGTGCCTTCGCCATAGCGGGAGTGGGTAATACGCAGTATTTT. It is translated as CSTSAFAIAGVGNTQYF.

The chain employs TRBV5-1 and TRBJ1-1, with D possibly TRBD1 on 6 matching bases. The V end lost 4 bases, the J end lost 8 bases, and 15 bases lay between the germline ends. The CDR3 covers 13 residues. Germline loops: CDR1 SGHRS, CDR2 YFSETQ. This CDR3 is CASSTDTGTEAFF. As DNA, the CDR3 is TGCGCCAGCAGCACGGACACCGGGACAGAAGCTTTCTTT.

This clonotype showed up just once. The chain is built from TRBV7-8 and TRBJ1-2; maybe TRBD1 (6 bases). The germline gives CDR1 SGHVS, CDR2 FQNEAQ. Trimming cost V 0 bases and J 6 bases, with 14 bases left between them. The CDR3 spans 15 residues. This chain's CDR3 is CASSLAGGNRDGYTF. CDR3 in DNA: TGTGCCAGCAGCTTAGCTGGAGGTAACAGGGATGGCTACACCTTC.

This clonotype has ten or more counts. The chain couples TRBV2 to TRBJ2-7; D is perhaps TRBD1 (8 bases). V lost 5 bases to trimming and J lost 4 bases, with 15 bases between them. Germline-derived CDR1 and CDR2 are SNHLY and FYNNEI. This CDR3 has 14 amino acids. CDR3 in amino acids: CASSLDRGGYEQYF. CDR3 in DNA: TGTGCCAGCAGTCTTGACAGGGGAGGGTACGAGCAGTACTTC. The full variable domain, its missing parts supplied by reference TRBV2 and TRBJ2-7, is EPEVTQTPSHQVTQMGQEVILRCVPISNHLYFYWYRQILGQKVEFLVSFYNNEISEKSEIFDDQFSVERPDGSNFTLKIRSTKLEDSAMYFCASSLDRGGYEQYFGPGTRLTVT.

This clonotype was counted ten times or more. The chain couples TRBV3-1 to TRBJ1-1; 10 bases fit TRBD1. The germline V gene has CDR1 LGHDT and CDR2 YNNKEL (reference sequence). Trimming took 6 bases from V and 0 from J; bases not matched to a gene: 7. The CDR3 has 16 amino acids. The CDR3 region has the DNA TGTGCCAGCAGTCCGACAGGGGGCCCGTTGAACACTGAAGCTTTCTTT. It is translated as CASSPTGGPLNTEAFF.